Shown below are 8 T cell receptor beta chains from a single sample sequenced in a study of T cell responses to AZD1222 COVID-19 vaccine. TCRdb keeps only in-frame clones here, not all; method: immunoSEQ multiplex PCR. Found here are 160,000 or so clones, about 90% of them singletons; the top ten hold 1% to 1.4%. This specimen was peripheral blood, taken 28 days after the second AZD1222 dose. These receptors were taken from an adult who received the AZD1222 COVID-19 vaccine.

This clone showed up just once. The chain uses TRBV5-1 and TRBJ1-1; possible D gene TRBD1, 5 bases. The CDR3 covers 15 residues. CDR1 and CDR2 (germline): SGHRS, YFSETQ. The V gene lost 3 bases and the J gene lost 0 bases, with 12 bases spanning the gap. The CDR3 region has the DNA TGCGCCAGCAGCTCCGGGGCGACCCTGAACACTGAAGCTTTCTTT. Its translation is CASSSGATLNTEAFF.

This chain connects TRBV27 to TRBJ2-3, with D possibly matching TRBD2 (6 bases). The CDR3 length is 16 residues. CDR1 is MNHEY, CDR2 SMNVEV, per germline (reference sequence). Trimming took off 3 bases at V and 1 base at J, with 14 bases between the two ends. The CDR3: CASSFPPGGGTDTQYF. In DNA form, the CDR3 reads TGTGCCAGCAGTTTCCCGCCAGGCGGGGGCACAGATACGCAGTATTTT.

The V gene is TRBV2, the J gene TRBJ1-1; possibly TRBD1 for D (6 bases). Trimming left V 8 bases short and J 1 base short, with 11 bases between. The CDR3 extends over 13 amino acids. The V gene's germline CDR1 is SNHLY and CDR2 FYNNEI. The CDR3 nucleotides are TGTGCCAGCCACAGGGAACCGAACACTGAAGCTTTCTTT. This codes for CASHREPNTEAFF.

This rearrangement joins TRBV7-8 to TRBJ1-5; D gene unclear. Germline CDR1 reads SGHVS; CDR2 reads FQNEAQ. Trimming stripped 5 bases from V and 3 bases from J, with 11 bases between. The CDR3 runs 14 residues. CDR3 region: CASSQGNSNQPQHF. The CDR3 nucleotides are TGTGCCAGCAGCCAAGGGAACTCCAATCAGCCCCAGCATTTT.

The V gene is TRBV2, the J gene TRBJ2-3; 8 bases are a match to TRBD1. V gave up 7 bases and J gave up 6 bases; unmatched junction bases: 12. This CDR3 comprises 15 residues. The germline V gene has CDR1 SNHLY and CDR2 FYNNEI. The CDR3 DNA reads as TGTGCCAGCACCCGCCAGGGGGCTGTCCCGGATACGCAGTATTTT. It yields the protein CASTRQGAVPDTQYF.

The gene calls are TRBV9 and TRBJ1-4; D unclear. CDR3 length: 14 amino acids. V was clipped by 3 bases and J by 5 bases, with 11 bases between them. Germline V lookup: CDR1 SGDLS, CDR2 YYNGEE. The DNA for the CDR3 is TGTGCCAGCAGCGCCCGGGAGCAAAATGAAAAACTGTTTTTT. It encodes CASSAREQNEKLFF.

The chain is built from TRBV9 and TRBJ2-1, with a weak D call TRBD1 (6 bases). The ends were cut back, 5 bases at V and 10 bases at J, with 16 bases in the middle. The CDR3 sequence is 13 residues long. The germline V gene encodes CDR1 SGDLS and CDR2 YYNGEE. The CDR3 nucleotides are TGTGCCAGCAGTGGGGGTTACAGGGACGAGCAGTTCTTC. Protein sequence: CASSGGYRDEQFF.

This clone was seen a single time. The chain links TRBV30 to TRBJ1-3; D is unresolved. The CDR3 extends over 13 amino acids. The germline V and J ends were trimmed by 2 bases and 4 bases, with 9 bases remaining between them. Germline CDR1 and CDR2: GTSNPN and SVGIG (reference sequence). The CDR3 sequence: CAWSLTAGNTIYF. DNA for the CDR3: TGTGCCTGGAGTCTAACGGCGGGAAACACCATATATTTT.